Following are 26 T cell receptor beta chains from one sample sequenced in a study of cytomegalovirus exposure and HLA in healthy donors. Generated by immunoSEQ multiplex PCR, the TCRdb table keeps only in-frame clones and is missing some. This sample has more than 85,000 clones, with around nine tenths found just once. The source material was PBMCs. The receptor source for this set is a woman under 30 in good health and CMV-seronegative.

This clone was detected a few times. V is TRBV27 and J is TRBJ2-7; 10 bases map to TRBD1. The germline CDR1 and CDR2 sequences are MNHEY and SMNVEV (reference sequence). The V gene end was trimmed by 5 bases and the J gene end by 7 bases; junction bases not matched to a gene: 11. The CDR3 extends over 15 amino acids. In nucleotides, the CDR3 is TGTGCCAGCAGTCTGATCGGGACAGGGGTGGGTGAGCAGTACTTC. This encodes CASSLIGTGVGEQYF.

In DNA form, the CDR3 reads TGTGCCAGTAGTACCCAGGGACTAGCGGGAAATGGAGGGAATGAGCAGTTCTTC. Protein product: CASSTQGLAGNGGNEQFF. The chain joins TRBV19 to TRBJ2-1; the match to TRBD2 covers 13 bases. The CDR3 is 18 amino acids. V gave up 4 bases and J gave up 7 bases; unmatched junction bases: 13. Looked up from germline, CDR1 is LNHDA and CDR2 is SQIVND (reference sequence).

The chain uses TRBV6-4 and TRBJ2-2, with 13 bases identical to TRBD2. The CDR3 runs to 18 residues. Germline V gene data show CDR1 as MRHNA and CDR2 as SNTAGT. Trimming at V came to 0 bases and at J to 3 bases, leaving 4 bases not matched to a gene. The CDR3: CASSDSIGLAGDTGELFF. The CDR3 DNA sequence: TGTGCCAGCAGTGACTCGATCGGACTAGCGGGAGACACCGGGGAGCTGTTTTTT.

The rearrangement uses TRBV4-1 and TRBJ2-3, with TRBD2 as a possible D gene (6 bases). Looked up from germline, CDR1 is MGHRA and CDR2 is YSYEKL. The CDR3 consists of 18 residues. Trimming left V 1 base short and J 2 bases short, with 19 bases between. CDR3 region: CASSQGRAFGLATDTQYF. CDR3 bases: TGCGCCAGCAGCCAAGGGAGGGCGTTTGGACTGGCCACAGATACGCAGTATTTT.

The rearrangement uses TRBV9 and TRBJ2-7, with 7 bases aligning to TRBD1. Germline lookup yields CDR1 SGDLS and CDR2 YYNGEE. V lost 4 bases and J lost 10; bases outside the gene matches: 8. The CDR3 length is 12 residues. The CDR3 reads CASSLPGGDQYF. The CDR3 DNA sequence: TGTGCCAGCAGCCTTCCAGGGGGAGATCAGTACTTC.

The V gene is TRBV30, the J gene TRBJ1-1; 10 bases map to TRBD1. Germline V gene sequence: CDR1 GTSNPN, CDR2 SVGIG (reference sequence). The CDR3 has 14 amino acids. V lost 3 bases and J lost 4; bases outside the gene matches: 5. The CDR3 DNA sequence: TGTGCCTGGAGGACGGACAGGGGGACCACTGAAGCTTTCTTT. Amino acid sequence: CAWRTDRGTTEAFF.

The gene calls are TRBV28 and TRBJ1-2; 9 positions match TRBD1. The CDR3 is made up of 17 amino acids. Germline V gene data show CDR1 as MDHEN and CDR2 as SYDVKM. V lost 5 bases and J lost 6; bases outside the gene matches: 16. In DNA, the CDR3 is TGTGCCAGCAGTCTCTCGCTGGAAAAACAGGGGGCTGATGGCTACACCTTC. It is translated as CASSLSLEKQGADGYTF.

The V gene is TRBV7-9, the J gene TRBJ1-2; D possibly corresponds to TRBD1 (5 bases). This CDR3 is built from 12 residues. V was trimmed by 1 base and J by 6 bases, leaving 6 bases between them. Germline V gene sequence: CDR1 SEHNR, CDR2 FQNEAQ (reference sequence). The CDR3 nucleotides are TGTGCCAGCAGCTTAGGCAGGGATGGCTACACCTTC. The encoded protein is CASSLGRDGYTF.

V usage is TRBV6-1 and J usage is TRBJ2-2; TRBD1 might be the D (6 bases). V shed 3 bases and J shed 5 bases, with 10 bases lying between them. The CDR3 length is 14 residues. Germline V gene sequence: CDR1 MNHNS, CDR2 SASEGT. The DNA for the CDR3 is TGTGCCAGCAGTGACAGGGGTAATACCGGGGAGCTGTTTTTT. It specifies CASSDRGNTGELFF.

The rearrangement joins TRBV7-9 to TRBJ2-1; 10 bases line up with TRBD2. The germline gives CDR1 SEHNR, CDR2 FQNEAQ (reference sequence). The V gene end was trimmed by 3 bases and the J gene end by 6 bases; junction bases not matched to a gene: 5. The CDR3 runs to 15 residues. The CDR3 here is CASSFLAGGFNEQFF. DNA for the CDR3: TGTGCCAGCAGCTTTTTAGCGGGGGGTTTCAATGAGCAGTTCTTC.

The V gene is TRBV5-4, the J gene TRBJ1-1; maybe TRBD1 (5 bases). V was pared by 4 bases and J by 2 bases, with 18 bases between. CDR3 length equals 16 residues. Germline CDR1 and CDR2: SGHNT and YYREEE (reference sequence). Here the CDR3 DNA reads TGTGCCAGCAGCCAGCAAGCAGGGAATGGCAACACTGAAGCTTTCTTT. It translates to CASSQQAGNGNTEAFF.

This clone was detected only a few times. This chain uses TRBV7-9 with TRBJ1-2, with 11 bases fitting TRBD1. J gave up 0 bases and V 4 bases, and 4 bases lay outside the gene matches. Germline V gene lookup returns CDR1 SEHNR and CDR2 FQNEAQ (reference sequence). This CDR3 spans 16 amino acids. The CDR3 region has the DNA TGTGCCAGCAGCTCCCCGGGACAGGGGGCTAACTATGGCTACACCTTC. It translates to CASSSPGQGANYGYTF.

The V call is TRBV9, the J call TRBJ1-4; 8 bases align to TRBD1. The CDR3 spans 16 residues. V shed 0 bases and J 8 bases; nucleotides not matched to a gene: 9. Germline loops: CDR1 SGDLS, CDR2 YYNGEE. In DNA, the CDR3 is TGTGCCAGCAGCGTAGCAGCAGGGGGCTTCCAGGAAAAACTGTTTTTT. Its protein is CASSVAAGGFQEKLFF.

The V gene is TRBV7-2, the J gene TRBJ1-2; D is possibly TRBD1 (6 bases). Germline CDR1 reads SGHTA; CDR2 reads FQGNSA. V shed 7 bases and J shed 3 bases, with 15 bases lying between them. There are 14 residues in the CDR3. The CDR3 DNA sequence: TGTGCCAGCATCAACCGACAGGATCACTATGGCTACACCTTC. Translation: CASINRQDHYGYTF.

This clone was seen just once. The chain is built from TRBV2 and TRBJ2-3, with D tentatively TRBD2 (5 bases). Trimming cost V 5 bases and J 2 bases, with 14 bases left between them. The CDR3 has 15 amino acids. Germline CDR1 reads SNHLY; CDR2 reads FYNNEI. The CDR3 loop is CASSTSGYPTDTQYF. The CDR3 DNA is TGTGCCAGCAGTACCTCGGGATATCCCACAGATACGCAGTATTTT.

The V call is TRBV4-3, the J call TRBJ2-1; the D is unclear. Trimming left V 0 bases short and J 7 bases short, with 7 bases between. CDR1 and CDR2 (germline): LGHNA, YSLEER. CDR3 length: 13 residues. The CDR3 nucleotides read TGCGCCAGCAGCCAAGACCCTACTAATGAGCAGTTCTTC. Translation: CASSQDPTNEQFF.

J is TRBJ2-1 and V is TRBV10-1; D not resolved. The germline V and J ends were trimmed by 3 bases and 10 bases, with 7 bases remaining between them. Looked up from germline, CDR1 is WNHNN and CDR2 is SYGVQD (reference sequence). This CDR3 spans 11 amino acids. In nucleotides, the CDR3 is TGCGCCAGCAGTGACGGAGAGGAGCAGTTCTTC. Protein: CASSDGEEQFF.

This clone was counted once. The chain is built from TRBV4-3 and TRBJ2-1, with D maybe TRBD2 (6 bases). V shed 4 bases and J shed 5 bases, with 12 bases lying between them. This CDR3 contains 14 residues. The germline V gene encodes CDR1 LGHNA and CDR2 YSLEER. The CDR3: CASSPRERNNEQFF. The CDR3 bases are TGCGCCAGCAGCCCCCGGGAGAGGAACAATGAGCAGTTCTTC.

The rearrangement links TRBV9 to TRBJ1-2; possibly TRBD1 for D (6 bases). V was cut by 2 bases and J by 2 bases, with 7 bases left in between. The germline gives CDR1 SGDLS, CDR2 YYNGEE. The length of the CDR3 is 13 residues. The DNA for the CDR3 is TGTGCCAGCAGCGTCACAGGGAACTATGGCTACACCTTC. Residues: CASSVTGNYGYTF.

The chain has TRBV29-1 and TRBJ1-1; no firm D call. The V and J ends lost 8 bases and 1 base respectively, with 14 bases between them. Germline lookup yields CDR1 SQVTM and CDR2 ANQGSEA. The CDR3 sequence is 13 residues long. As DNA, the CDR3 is TGCAGCATACGACACGGTGGGAACACTGAAGCTTTCTTT. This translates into CSIRHGGNTEAFF.

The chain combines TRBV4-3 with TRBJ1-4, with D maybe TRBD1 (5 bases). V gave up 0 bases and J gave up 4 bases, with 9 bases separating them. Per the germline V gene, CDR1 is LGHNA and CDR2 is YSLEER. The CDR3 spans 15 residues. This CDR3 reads CASSQDGQGNEKLFF. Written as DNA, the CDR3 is TGCGCCAGCAGCCAAGACGGCCAGGGTAATGAAAAACTGTTTTTT.

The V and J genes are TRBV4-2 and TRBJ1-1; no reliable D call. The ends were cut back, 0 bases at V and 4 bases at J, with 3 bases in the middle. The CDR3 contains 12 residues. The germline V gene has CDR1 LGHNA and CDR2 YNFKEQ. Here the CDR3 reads CASSQDLTEAFF. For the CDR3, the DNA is TGTGCCAGCAGCCAAGATCTCACTGAAGCTTTCTTT.

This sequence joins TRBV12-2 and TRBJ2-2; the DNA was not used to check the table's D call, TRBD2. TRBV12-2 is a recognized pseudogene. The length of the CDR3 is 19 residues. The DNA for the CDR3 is TGTGCAAGTCGCCCAGGACTAGCGGGAGGGCCGACGGACACCGGGGAGCTGTTTTTT. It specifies CASRPGLAGGPTDTGELFF.

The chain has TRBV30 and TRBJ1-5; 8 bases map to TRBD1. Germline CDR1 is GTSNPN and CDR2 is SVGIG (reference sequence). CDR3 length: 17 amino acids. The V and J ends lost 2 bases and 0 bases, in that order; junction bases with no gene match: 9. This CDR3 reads CAWSPSRTGNSNQPQHF. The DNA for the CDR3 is TGTGCCTGGAGTCCATCCCGGACAGGGAATAGCAATCAGCCCCAGCATTTT.

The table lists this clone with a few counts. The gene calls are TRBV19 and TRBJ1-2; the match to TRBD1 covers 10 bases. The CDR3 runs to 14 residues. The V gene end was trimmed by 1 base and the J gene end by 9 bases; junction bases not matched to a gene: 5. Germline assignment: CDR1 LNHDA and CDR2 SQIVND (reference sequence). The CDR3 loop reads CASSIGPGQGRYTF. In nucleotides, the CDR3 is TGTGCCAGTAGTATAGGCCCGGGACAGGGGCGCTACACCTTC.

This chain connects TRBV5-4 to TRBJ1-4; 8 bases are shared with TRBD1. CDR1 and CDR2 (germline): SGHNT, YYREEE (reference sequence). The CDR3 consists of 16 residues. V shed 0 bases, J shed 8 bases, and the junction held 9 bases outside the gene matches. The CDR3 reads CASSLVTRGRAEKLFF. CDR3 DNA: TGTGCCAGCAGCTTGGTTACCAGGGGGCGAGCAGAAAAACTGTTTTTT.